This is a list of T cell receptor beta chains from one sample in a study of blood T cell repertoires in COVID-19. The protocol was immunoSEQ multiplex PCR, while the TCRdb copy is restricted to in-frame clones and leaves out a portion. The sample shows approximately 210,000 clones, about 90% of them seen only once. Input material: peripheral blood. These receptors were collected from a man under 40 with acute or convalescent COVID-19. CDR3s include the opening cysteine and the closing phenylalanine or tryptophan. The D gene is left open where the match is weak. Clone size is stated in some rows and not others, as once, few, many or a class when expanded.

d_call	v_call	cdr3_length	clone_size	j_call	cdr3_aa	cdr3_nt
.	TRBV11-3	14	.	TRBJ1-6	CASSDDRKPSPLHF	TGTGCCAGCAGCGACGACAGAAAACCTTCACCCCTCCACTTT
TRBD1	TRBV27	15	.	TRBJ1-5	CASSSRGPEYQPQHF	TGTGCCAGCAGTTCCAGGGGGCCTGAATATCAGCCCCAGCATTTT
TRBD1	TRBV5-4	15	once	TRBJ2-5	CASSSRAGGAETQYF	TGTGCCAGCAGCTCGAGGGCAGGGGGCGCAGAGACCCAGTACTTC
TRBD1	TRBV6-5	15	once	TRBJ1-3	CASKRDRALVNTIYF	TGTGCCAGCAAGAGGGACAGGGCTTTAGTAAACACCATATATTTT
TRBD2	TRBV19	15	.	TRBJ2-3	CASSQTAGGTDTQYF	TGTGCCAGTAGTCAGACAGCGGGGGGCACAGATACGCAGTATTTT
.	TRBV7-3	15	.	TRBJ2-3	CASSLDSGMGASQYF	TGTGCCAGCAGCTTAGATTCGGGAATGGGGGCCTCGCAGTATTTT
TRBD2	TRBV7-2	15	.	TRBJ2-7	CASSFNSGGAYEQYF	TGTGCCAGCAGCTTTAACAGCGGGGGGGCCTACGAGCAGTACTTC
TRBD1	TRBV15	16	.	TRBJ2-5	CATSRDLPGGWETQYF	TGTGCCACCAGCAGAGACCTGCCAGGGGGCTGGGAGACCCAGTACTTC
.	TRBV12-3/TRBV12-4	12	.	TRBJ1-1	CASRPKGEVAFF	TGTGCCAGCAGACCCAAGGGGGAAGTGGCTTTCTTT
.	TRBV2	12	few	TRBJ2-2	CASSVDIGELFF	TGTGCCAGCAGTGTGGACATCGGGGAGCTGTTTTTT
.	TRBV3-1/TRBV3-2	17	.	TRBJ2-5	CASSHPAGRIYQETQYF	TGTGCCAGCAGCCATCCGGCGGGGAGGATATACCAAGAGACCCAGTACTTC
.	TRBV6-5	15	.	TRBJ1-1	CASSYTSREAPEAFF	TGTGCCAGCAGTTACACCTCCCGGGAGGCCCCTGAAGCTTTCTTT
TRBD2	TRBV9	15	.	TRBJ2-5	CASSVSGGLQETQYF	TGTGCCAGCAGCGTGAGCGGGGGGCTCCAAGAGACCCAGTACTTC
TRBD1	TRBV9	18	.	TRBJ2-5	CASSVVRTGRGGQETQYF	TGTGCCAGCAGCGTAGTGAGGACAGGGCGAGGTGGACAAGAGACCCAGTACTTC
TRBD2	TRBV27	15	once	TRBJ2-1	CASSPSGSLYNEQFF	TGTGCCAGCAGTCCGAGCGGGAGCCTTTACAATGAGCAGTTCTTC
.	TRBV11-2	15	.	TRBJ1-3	CASSSWDISGNTIYF	TGTGCCAGCAGCTCTTGGGACATTTCTGGAAACACCATATATTTT
TRBD2	TRBV5-5	15	.	TRBJ2-1	CASSFGGSNYNEQFF	TGTGCCAGCAGCTTCGGGGGGTCCAATTACAATGAGCAGTTCTTC
.	TRBV5-4	13	once	TRBJ1-1	CASSFRRDTEAFF	TGTGCCAGCAGCTTCCGCAGGGACACTGAAGCTTTCTTT
.	TRBV21-1	12	.	TRBJ1-4	CASRSGKEKLFF	TGTGCCAGCAGATCAGGTAAGGAAAAACTGTTTTTT
TRBD2	TRBV24-1	15	once	TRBJ2-1	CATSDSTSGGYEQFF	TGTGCCACCAGTGATTCCACTAGCGGGGGTTATGAGCAGTTCTTC
TRBD1	TRBV27	15	.	TRBJ2-3	CASSFWGQNTDTQYF	TGTGCCAGCAGTTTTTGGGGACAGAACACAGATACGCAGTATTTT
.	TRBV7-9	14	.	TRBJ1-2	CASSLGASGTGYTF	TGTGCCAGCAGCTTGGGAGCCTCAGGTACTGGCTACACCTTC
.	TRBV6-6	15	.	TRBJ1-4	CASSYSLTKWEKLFF	TGTGCCAGCAGTTACTCGTTAACAAAATGGGAAAAACTGTTTTTT
.	TRBV5-1	19	.	TRBJ2-1	CASSLARQSLQLGYNEQFF	TGCGCCAGCAGCTTGGCGAGACAGTCACTTCAATTAGGATACAATGAGCAGTTCTTC
.	TRBV28	16	.	TRBJ1-5	CASSLWEGIGNQPQHF	TGTGCCAGCAGTTTATGGGAGGGGATAGGCAATCAGCCCCAGCATTTT
TRBD1	TRBV6-5	14	.	TRBJ1-1	CASRQQGAGTEAFF	TGTGCCAGCAGGCAACAGGGGGCCGGTACTGAAGCTTTCTTT
.	TRBV7-8	15	.	TRBJ2-3	CASSPTGAPLDTQYF	TGTGCCAGCAGCCCGACGGGTGCCCCATTAGATACGCAGTATTTT
.	TRBV3-1/TRBV3-2	14	.	TRBJ2-2	CASSFFGNTGELFF	TGTGCCAGCAGCTTTTTCGGGAACACCGGGGAGCTGTTTTTT